This paragraph covers one T cell receptor (beta chain) sequence. This entry belongs to a study of technical replicates of blood from a handful of donors. Clones were read by immunoSEQ multiplex PCR, and TCRdb kept only the in-frame ones, dropping some. This sample has 80,000 or so clones, with 98% found just once. The J segment lost 4 bases and the V segment lost 3 bases, leaving 5 bases of the junction unmatched. This CDR3 is 14 amino acids long. CDR1 and CDR2 from the germline V gene are MNHNS and SASEGT. The sequenced sample consisted of T cells isolated from PBMCs. The chain links TRBV6-1 to TRBJ1-2; TRBD1 agrees at 7 bases. This TCR was recovered from a human donor in good health. The CDR3 DNA reads as TGTGCCAGCAGTGAGGTTGGGACAGTCTATGGCTACACCTTC. As protein: CASSEVGTVYGYTF.